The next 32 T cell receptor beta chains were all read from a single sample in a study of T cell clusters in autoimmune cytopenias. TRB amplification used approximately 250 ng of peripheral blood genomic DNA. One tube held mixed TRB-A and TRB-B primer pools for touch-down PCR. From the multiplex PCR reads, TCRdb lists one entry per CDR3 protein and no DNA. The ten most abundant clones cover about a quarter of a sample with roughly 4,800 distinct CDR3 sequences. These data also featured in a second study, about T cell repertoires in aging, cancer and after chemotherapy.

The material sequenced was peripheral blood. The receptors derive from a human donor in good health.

Here the CDR3 reads CASSSYSGPQPQHF. The chain couples TRBV6-1 to TRBJ1-5. Germline V gene data show CDR1 as MNHNS and CDR2 as SASEGT. The CDR3 has 14 amino acids.

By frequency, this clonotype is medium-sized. CDR3 sequence reads: CASIKLPNEKLFF. The rearrangement joins TRBV6-1 to TRBJ1-4. The CDR3 spans 13 residues. Looked up from germline, CDR1 is MNHNS and CDR2 is SASEGT.

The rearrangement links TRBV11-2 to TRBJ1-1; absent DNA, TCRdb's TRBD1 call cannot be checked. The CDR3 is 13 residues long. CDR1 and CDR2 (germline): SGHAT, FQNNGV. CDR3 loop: CASSSQGATEAFF.

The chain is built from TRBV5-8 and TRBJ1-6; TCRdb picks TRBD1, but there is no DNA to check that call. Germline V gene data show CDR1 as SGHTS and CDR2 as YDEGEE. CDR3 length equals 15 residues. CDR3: CASSLSWTGDSPLHF.

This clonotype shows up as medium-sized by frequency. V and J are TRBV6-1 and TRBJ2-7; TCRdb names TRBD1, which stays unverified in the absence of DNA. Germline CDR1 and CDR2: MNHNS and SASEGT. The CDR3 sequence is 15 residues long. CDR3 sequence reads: CASSPRQAVTYEQYF.

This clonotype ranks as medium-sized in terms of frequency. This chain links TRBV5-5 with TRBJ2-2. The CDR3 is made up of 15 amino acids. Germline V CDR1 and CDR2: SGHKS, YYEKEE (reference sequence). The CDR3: CASSLGHPNTGELFF.

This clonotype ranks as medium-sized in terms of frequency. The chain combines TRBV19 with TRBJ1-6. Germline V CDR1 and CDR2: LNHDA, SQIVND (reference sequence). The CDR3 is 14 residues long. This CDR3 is CASSIGWDNSPLHF.

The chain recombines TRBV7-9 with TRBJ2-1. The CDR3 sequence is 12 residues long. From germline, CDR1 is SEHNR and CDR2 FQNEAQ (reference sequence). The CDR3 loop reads CASSLPHNEQFF.

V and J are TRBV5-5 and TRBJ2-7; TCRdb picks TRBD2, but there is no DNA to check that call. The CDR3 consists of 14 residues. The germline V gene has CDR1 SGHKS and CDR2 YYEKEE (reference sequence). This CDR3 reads CASTTGALRWEQYF.

CDR3: CASSDPDRLNTEAFF. The rearrangement joins TRBV6-1 to TRBJ1-1; lacking DNA, the TRBD1 call made by TCRdb goes unchecked. From germline, CDR1 is MNHNS and CDR2 SASEGT. The CDR3 is 15 residues long.

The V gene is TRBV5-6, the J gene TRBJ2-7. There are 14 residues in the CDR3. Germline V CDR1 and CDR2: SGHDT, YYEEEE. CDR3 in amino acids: CASSQDLGLYEQYF. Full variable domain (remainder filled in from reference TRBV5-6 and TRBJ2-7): DAGVTQSPTHLIKTRGQQVTLRCSPKSGHDTVSWYQQALGQGPQFIFQYYEEEERQRGNFPDRFSGHQFPNYSSELNVNALLLGDSALYLCASSQDLGLYEQYFGPGTRLTVT.

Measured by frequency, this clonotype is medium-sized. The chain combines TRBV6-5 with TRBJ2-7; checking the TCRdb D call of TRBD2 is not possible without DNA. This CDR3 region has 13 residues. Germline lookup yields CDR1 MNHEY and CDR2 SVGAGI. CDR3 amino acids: CASRGLAGYEQYF.

CDR3 sequence reads: CASSLGGTNEQFF. The chain joins TRBV12-3 or TRBV12-4 to TRBJ2-1; the D call from TCRdb, TRBD1, cannot be confirmed without DNA. This CDR3 spans 13 amino acids.

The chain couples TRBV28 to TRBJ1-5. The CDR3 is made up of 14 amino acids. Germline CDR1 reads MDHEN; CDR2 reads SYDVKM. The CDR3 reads CASSEGRANQPQHF.

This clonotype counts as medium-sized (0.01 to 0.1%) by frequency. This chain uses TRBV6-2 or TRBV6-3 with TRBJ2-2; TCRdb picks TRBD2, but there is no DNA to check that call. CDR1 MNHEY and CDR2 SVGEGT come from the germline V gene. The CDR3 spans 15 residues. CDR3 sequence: CASSPALAATGELFF.

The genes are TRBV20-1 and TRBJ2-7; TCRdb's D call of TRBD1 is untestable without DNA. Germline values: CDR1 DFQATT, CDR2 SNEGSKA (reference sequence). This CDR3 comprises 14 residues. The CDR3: CSALDGPPSYEQYF.

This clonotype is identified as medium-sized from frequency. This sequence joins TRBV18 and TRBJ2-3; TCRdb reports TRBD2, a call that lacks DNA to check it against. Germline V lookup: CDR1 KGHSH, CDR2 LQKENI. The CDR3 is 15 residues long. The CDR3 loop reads CASSPRLALTDTQYF.

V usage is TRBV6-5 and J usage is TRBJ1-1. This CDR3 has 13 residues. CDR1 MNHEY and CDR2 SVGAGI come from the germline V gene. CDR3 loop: CASSRGVLTEAFF.

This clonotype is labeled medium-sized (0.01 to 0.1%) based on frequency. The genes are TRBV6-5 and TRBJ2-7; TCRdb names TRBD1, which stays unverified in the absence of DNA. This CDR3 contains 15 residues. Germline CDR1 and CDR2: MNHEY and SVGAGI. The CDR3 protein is CASSYSGPTGNEQYF.

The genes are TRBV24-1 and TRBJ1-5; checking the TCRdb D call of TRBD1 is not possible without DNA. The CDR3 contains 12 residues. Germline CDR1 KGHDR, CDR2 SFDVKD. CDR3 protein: CATSDGTQPQHF.

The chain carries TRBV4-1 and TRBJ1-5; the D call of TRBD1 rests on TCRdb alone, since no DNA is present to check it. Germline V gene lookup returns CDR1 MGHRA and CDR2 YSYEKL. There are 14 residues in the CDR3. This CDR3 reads CASSQGTGNQPQHF.

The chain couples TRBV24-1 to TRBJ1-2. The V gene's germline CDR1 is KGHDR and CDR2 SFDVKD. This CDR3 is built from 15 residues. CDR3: CATSDSWTDYYGYTF.

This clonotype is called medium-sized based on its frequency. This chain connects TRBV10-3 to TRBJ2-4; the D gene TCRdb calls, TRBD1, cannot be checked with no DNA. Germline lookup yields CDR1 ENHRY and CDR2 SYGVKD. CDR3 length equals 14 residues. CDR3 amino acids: CATAGGLAKNIQYF.

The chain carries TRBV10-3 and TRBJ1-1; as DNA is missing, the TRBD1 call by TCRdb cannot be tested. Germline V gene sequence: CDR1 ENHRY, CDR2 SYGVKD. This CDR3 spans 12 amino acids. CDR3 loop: CAISVGDTEAFF.

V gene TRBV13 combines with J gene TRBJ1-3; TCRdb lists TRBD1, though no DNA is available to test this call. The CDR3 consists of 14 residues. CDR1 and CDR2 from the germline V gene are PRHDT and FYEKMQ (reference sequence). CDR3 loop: CATHSAGSGNTIYF.

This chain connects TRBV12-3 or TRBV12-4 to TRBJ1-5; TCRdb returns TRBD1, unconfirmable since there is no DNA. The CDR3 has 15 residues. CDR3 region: CASSFFQQGSQPQHF.

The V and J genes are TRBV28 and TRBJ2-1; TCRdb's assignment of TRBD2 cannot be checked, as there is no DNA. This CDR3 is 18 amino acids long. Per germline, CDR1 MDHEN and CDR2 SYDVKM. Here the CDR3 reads CASRAVGSGRSSYNEQFF.

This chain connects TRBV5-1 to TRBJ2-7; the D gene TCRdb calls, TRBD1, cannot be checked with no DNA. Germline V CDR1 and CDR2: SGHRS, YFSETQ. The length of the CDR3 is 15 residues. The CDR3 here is CASSLNDRAPPAEYF. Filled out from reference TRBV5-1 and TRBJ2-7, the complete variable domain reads KAGVTQTPRYLIKTRGQQVTLSCSPISGHRSVSWYQQTPGQGLQFLFEYFSETQRNKGNFPGRFSGRQFSNSRSEMNVSTLELGDSALYLCASSLNDRAPPAEYFGPGTRLTVT.

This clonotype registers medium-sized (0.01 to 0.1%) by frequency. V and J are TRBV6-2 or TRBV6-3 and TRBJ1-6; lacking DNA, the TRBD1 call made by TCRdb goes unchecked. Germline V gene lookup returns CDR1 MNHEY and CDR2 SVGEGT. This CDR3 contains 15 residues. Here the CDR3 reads CASSYRATGHSPLHF.

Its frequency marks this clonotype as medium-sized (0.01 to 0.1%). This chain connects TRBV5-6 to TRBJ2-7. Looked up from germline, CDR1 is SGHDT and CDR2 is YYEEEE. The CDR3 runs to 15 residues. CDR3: CASRRPKLKPYEQYF.

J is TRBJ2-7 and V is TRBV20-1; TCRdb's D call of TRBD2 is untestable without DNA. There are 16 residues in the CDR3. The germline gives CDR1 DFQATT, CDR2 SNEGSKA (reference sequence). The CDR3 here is CSAPQATSGTRYEQYF.

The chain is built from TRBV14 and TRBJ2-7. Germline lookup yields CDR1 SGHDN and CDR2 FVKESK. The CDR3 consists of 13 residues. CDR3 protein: CASTQGPSYEQYF.